This TCR beta chain derives from a study of blood T cell repertoires in COVID-19. Across the whole study: Acute-phase and convalescent COVID-19 samples originated in the United States, Italy and Spain. PBMCs, B-cell-depleted T cells, or T cells were the source of the cDNA or gDNA that made up the material.

V was pared by 0 bases and J by 7 bases, with 1 base of the junction left unmatched. The length of the CDR3 is 13 residues. Germline assignment: CDR1 SEHNR and CDR2 FQNEAQ (reference sequence). Per the original methods: Amplification from reference gene primers served as the basis for estimated nucleated cell counts. Here immunoSEQ multiplex PCR was the method, and the copy in TCRdb shows in-frame clones only, minus some. That table is the source of V, J and clone size, and D and trimming were worked out from the DNA. The table records fewer than 80,000 clones, 80% to 95% of them present only once. This receptor was taken from a human donor in a cohort sampled during active COVID-19. Sequencing was carried out using peripheral blood. V gene TRBV7-9 combines with J gene TRBJ1-1; 8 bases map to TRBD1. The CDR3 spells CASSLAGQGEAFF. The CDR3 nucleotides are TGTGCCAGCAGCTTAGCCGGACAGGGTGAAGCTTTCTTT.